The present entry profiles one T cell receptor (beta chain) with its context. Some clones are missing from TCRdb's copy, which holds only in-frame ones; the method was immunoSEQ multiplex PCR. The sample lists under 40,000 clones, approximately 90% occurring once. CDR1 and CDR2 from the germline V gene are MNHEY and SMNVEV (reference sequence). There are 17 residues in the CDR3. V dropped 4 bases and J dropped 0 bases, with 17 bases sitting between them. The sample comes from a study of PD-L1 blockade in urothelial cancer. The V call is TRBV27, the J call TRBJ2-3, with D possibly matching TRBD1 (5 bases). The source is a man aged 65-85 years with urothelial cancer. The source was PBMCs, collected around atezolizumab (anti-PD-L1) treatment. The CDR3 loop reads CASSSPPGRASTDTQYF. DNA of the CDR3: TGTGCCAGCAGTTCCCCACCCGGCAGGGCGAGCACAGATACGCAGTATTTT.